This TCR beta chain appears in the sequencing data of a study of T cell responses to AZD1222 COVID-19 vaccine. Only in-frame clones appear in the TCRdb table, and some are missing; sequencing was by immunoSEQ multiplex PCR. The data contain 95,000 to 130,000 clones, just over 85% of them seen just once; the ten biggest clones take up about 10%. General study results and limits: Among the donors, most were white British and more were female, and clonal diversity was possibly underestimated.

Germline assignment: CDR1 LNHDA and CDR2 SQIVND (reference sequence). The V end lost 6 bases, the J end lost 6 bases, and 21 bases lay between the germline ends. The CDR3 runs 16 residues. Worth noting for this clone: No antigen is known for it.

This chain uses TRBV19 with TRBJ1-5, with D tentatively TRBD1 (5 bases). The source was peripheral blood, collected on day 0 of AZD1222 vaccination. The sequence derives from an adult in good health. Written as DNA, the CDR3 is TGTGCCAGTAGCGCCCGCCAGGGCGTACACAGTCAGCCCCAGCATTTT. Protein sequence: CASSARQGVHSQPQHF.